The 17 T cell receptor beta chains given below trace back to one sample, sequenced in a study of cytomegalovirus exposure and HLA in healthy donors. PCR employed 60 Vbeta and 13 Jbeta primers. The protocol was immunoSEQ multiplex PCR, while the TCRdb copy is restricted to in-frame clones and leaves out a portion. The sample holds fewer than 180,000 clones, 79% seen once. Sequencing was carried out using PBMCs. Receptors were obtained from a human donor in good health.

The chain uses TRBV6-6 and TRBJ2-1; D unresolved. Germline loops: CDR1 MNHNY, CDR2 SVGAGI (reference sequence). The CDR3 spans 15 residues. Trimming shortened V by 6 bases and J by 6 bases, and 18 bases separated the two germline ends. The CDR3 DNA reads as TGTGCCAGCAGCCTTACTGTCATGCCCTCCAATGAGCAGTTCTTC. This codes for CASSLTVMPSNEQFF.

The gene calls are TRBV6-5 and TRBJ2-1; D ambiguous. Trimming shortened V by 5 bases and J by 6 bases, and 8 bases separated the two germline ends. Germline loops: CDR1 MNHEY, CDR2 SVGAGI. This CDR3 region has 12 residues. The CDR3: CASSTQSNEQFF. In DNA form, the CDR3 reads TGTGCCAGCAGTACACAGAGCAATGAGCAGTTCTTC.

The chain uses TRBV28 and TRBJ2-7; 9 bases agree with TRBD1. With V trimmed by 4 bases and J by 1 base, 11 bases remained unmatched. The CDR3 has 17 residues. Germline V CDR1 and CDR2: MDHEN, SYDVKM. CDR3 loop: CASSSYPGQGSSYEQYF. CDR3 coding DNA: TGTGCCAGCAGTTCCTATCCGGGACAGGGTTCATCCTACGAGCAGTACTTC.

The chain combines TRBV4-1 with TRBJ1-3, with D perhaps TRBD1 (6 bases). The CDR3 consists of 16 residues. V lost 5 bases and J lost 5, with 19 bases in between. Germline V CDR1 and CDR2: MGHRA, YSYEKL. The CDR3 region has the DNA TGCGCCAGCAGCTCCGCGCAGGGGACCGTAAGAAACACCATATATTTT. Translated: CASSSAQGTVRNTIYF.

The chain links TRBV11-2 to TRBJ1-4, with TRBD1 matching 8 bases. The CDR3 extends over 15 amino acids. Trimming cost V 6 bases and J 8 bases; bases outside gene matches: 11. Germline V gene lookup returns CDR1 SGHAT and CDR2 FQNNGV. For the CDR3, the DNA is TGTGCCAGCAGTCCTGGACAGGGCGGCGGGGAAAAACTGTTTTTT. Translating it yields CASSPGQGGGEKLFF.

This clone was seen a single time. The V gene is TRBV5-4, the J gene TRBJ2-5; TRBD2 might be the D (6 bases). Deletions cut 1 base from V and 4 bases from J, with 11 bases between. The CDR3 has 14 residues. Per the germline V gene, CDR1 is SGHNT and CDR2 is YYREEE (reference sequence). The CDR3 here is CASSLPGGRETQYF. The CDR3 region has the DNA TGTGCCAGCAGCTTGCCCGGAGGGAGAGAGACCCAGTACTTC. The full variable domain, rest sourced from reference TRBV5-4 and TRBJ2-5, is ETGVTQSPTHLIKTRGQQVTLRCSSQSGHNTVSWYQQALGQGPQFIFQYYREEENGRGNFPPRFSGLQFPNYSSELNVNALELDDSALYLCASSLPGGRETQYFGPGTRLLVL.

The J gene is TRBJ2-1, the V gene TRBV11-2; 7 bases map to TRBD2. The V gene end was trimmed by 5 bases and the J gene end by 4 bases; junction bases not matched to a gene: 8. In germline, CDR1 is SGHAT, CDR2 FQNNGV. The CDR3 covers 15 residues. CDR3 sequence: CASSPGLGGYNEQFF. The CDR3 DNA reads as TGTGCCAGCAGCCCAGGACTAGGAGGGTACAATGAGCAGTTCTTC.

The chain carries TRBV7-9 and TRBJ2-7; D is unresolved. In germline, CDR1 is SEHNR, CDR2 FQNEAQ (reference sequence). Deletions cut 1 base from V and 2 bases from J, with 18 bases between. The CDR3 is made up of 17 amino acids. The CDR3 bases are TGTGCCAGCAGCTTAGAACGGATGGCAGGCTTCCCCTACGAGCAGTACTTC. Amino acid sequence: CASSLERMAGFPYEQYF. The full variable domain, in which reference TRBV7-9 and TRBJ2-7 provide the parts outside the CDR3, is DTGVSQNPRHKITKRGQNVTFRCDPISEHNRLYWYRQTLGQGPEFLTYFQNEAQLEKSRLLSDRFSAERPKGSFSTLEIQRTEQGDSAMYLCASSLERMAGFPYEQYFGPGTRLTVT.

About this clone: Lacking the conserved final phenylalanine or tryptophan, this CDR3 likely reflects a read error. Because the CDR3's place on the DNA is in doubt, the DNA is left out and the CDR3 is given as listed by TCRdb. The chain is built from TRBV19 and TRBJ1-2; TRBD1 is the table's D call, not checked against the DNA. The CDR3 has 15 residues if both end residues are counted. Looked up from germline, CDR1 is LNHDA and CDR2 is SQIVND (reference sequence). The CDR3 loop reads CASSIGGLWFGRGQG.

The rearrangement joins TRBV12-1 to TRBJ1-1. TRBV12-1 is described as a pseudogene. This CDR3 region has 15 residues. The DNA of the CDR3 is TGTGCCAGCAGCTTCCCATACAGGGAGGGCACTGAAGCTTTCTTT. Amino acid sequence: CASSFPYREGTEAFF.

In DNA form, the CDR3 reads TGTGCCAGCAGCTTGGACCCGGGACAGGGGGCGACCGGCTACACCTTC. Its protein product is CASSLDPGQGATGYTF. This sequence joins TRBV5-6 and TRBJ1-2, with 12 bases lining up with TRBD1. V lost 0 bases and J lost 8; bases outside the gene matches: 8. Germline V lookup: CDR1 SGHDT, CDR2 YYEEEE. CDR3 length equals 16 residues.

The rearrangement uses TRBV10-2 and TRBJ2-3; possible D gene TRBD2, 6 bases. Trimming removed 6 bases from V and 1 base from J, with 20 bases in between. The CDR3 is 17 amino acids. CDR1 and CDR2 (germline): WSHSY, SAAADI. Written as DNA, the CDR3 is TGCGCCAGCAGCCCGGGACTCCACACGTGGGGCACAGATACGCAGTATTTT. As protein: CASSPGLHTWGTDTQYF.

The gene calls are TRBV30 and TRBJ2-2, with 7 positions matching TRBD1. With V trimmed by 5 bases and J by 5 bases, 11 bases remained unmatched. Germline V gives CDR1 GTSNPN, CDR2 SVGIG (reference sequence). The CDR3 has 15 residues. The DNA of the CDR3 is TGTGCCTGGGGGTACCGGGACAGAAGAACCGGGGAGCTGTTTTTT. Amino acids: CAWGYRDRRTGELFF.

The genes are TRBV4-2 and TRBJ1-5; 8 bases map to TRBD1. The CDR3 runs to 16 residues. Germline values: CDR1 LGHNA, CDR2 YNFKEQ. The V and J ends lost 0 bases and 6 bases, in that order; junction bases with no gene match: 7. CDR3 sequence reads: CASSQDPGQGTQPQHF. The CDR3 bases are TGTGCCAGCAGCCAAGATCCCGGACAGGGCACTCAGCCCCAGCATTTT.

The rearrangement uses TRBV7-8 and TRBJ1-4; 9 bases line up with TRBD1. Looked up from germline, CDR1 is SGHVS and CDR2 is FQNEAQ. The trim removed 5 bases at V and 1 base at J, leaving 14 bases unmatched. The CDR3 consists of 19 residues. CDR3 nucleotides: TGTGCCAGCAGCCGTGGGGCGGGACAGGGCGTTCGAACTAATGAAAAACTGTTTTTT. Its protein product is CASSRGAGQGVRTNEKLFF.

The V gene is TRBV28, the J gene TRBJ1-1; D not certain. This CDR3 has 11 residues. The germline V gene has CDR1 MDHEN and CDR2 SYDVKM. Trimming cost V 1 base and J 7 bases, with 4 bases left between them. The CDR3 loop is CASSLFREAFF. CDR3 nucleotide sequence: TGTGCCAGCAGTTTATTCCGTGAAGCTTTCTTT.

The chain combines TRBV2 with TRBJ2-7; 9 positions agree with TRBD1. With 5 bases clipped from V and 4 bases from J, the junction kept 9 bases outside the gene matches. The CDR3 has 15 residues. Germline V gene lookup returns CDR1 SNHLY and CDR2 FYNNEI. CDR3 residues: CASSPTGGIGYEQYF. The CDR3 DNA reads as TGTGCCAGCAGTCCGACAGGGGGTATTGGGTACGAGCAGTACTTC.